Detailed here is one T cell receptor beta chain. This clone was detected only a few times. Its binding antigen is unknown. One base away there is no much larger clone; base qualities are not given. This entry comes from a study of cytomegalovirus exposure and HLA in healthy donors (dated by TCRdb to 2016 to 2017). Regarding the complete study: According to an earlier analysis of several hundred of the donors, 150 million to 200 million T cells yielded approximately 120 million unique TCR beta sequences and about 280 Gb of sequence data. Approximately 300 gigabases of sequencing data and roughly 90 million unique TCR sequences were included in an early release covering roughly 600 HLA-typed donors. The genetic ancestry cluster associated with self-reported Caucasian donors included roughly 84% of the roughly 360 genotyped donors. The study aimed to test whether signatures of past pathogen exposure could be identified by cataloging public T cell receptors. The T cell repertoires of under 750 subjects were profiled by immunosequencing and related to cytomegalovirus serostatus. Besides the first cohort of roughly 640 subjects, a separate validation cohort made up of 120 different subjects was used. To predict cytomegalovirus infection status, the study brought together high-throughput TCR immunosequencing, statistical association of individual TCRs with disease status, and machine learning. In a later analysis, previously published TCR beta repertoires from 600 to 850 donors were re-analyzed and high-resolution HLA genotyping was added so that TCR occurrence patterns could be studied. Rather than drawing on any new phenotypic data, the later analysis identified candidate immune exposures from TCR beta sequences and the way those sequences occurred across donors. An earlier analysis of fewer than 750 of the donors used high-throughput TCR beta sequencing to judge whether each TCR beta V gene segment behaved as functional or pseudogenic. Donor age, sex, ethnicity and CMV serostatus were compiled alongside the repertoire data. A later genetic analysis took genome-wide SNP genotypes for about 55% of the roughly 670 donors and used that subset as a discovery cohort. All discovery cohort repertoires had been generated using a single sequencing platform. Class I and class II HLA loci were covered by the typing at four-digit resolution. Typing coverage varied by locus: about 629-640 donors for A, B, C, DRB1 and DQB1; approximately 560 for DQA1; more than 600 for DPA1; some 470 for DPB1. A handful of DR-DQ haplotypes were handled as single units for association and clustering because linkage in the cohort was strong. Among about 410 genotyped donors of the cohort, an average of approximately 200,000 unique TCR beta nucleotide sequences was sequenced per donor, of which 15% to 20% were non-productive.

The research as a whole found: A later analysis reported that several top co-occurrence clusters appeared linked to parvovirus B19, influenza, CMV and Epstein-Barr virus. In a later genetic analysis, fewer N-insertions in productive TCRs were reported among donors in an Asian-associated ancestry cluster than the roughly 700-donor mean. It was suggested by the authors that the approach could potentially be generalized to other disease states and immunological phenotypes. The cohort was sequenced for TCR beta chains only, and without alpha or paired-chain data the features that could be detected were limited. Linkage disequilibrium might explain the correlated functional status among segregating V segments, but an unknown experimental factor could not be ruled out. A further reported finding was that TCR beta sequences accurately predicted the HLA-A and HLA-B alleles for most subjects in the first cohort. The sequencing pipeline was judged likely to have produced a cluster of highly shared sequence variants as a technical artifact. Most TCR sequences were observed very rarely across donors, whereas some public TCRs were present in many individuals. In a later analysis, about 17,000 TCR beta sequences were associated with specific HLA alleles at a false discovery rate of 0.05. The study gave a list of 150 to 200 TCR beta chains associated with cytomegalovirus. Assigning TCR associations to individual alleles was difficult when HLA alleles, especially DR and DQ, strongly co-occurred. HLA typing was unavailable for some donors at each locus, so association tests used only the typed subset. CMV serostatus was the only immune exposure information available for the cohort. Compared with equally common non-associated chains, HLA-associated TCR beta chains in a later analysis were more clonally expanded and had lower generation probabilities. According to a later analysis, most CMV-associated TCR beta chains appeared to be HLA-restricted, and the HLA associations seemed to be driven largely by CMV exposure. Cytomegalovirus status was reported to be diagnosed by the classifier with high specificity and sensitivity in both the original and validation cohorts. V-gene and J-gene trimming of TCR beta chains was associated with a missense DCLRE1C variant in a later genetic analysis, and the association was replicated in an independent cohort. The earlier analysis of about 600 of the donors excluded approximately 15 rarely observed V segments, including chromosome 9 orphons, because counts were too low. In a later analysis, TCR association rates were found to vary across HLA loci, with the most associated TCRs seen for DRB1 alleles and the fewest for HLA-C alleles. In vitro tests confirmed that a few of the cytomegalovirus-associated TCR beta chains recognize cytomegalovirus antigens. The presence/absence analyses assumed that sequencing depth was roughly uniform across donors, and that assumption may not be true. In an earlier analysis of approximately 590 of the donors, most TCR beta V segments appeared in productive rearrangements about 90% or about 30% of the time, broadly matching IMGT annotations. Some IMGT-functional V segments, including TRBV6-2 and TRBV6-3, could not be told apart with the 87-base-pair reads, so those segments were excluded.

Library creation used the immunoSEQ multiplex PCR assay. For the multiplex PCR, a mixture combining 60 forward primers for TCR Vbeta segments and 13 reverse primers for TCR Jbeta segments was used. A multiplex PCR assay on genomic DNA amplified the CDR3 region of rearranged TCR beta genes. Amplified TCR beta libraries were sequenced as 87-base-pair reads on the Illumina HiSeq System. The authors processed their data as follows. A later analysis counted 65 million to 90 million unique TCR beta chains across the 650 to 800 repertoires, and 9.5 million to 11 million of these chains were shared by at least two donors. Raw reads were error-corrected and collapsed into unique sequences with a nearest-neighbor algorithm that merged closely related sequences to remove PCR and sequencing errors. CDR3 sequences were aligned to IMGT reference sequences to assign V, D and J gene segments. For a sequence to be retained, at least a six-nucleotide match to both a V gene segment and a J gene segment was required. Rearrangements were called productive when the CDR3 lacked stop codons and stayed in frame with V and J; all others were non-productive. CDR3 was defined by IMGT convention, running from the second conserved V-encoded cysteine to the conserved J-encoded phenylalanine. The earlier analysis of 550 to 650 of the donors excluded any sequence lacking an unambiguous match to a single V gene segment. An earlier analysis of several hundred of the donors called V segments functional above 56.7% productive rearrangements and segregating when the between-donor standard deviation exceeded 5%. A statistical classification framework was built for diagnosing cytomegalovirus status from the catalog of TCR beta chain sequences. In a later analysis, V and J genes were assigned by comparing TCR nucleotide sequences against IMGT/GENE-DB human TR gene sequences. Using the TCRdist pipeline, a later analysis assigned CDR3 sequences along with most-parsimonious VDJ recombination scenarios. In a later analysis, each TCR beta chain was defined by its CDR3 amino acid sequence together with its V-gene family, and reads without a unique V-gene family were excluded. To address suspected cross-contamination and a sequencing artifact, a later analysis removed roughly 580 highly shared, low-generation-probability nucleotide sequences. A later analysis calculated a clonal expansion index for each public chain from normalized within-repertoire ranks of inferred template counts. In a later analysis, generation probabilities were computed with a VDJ recombination model fitted to out-of-frame rearrangements, and the resulting probabilities were checked against IGoR. A later analysis scored TCR-TCR, TCR-HLA and TCR-CMV co-occurrence with hypergeometric tests, applying a repertoire-size bias correction to TCR pairs. To estimate false discovery rates, a later analysis permuted the HLA or CMV assignments 20 times. In a later analysis, co-occurring TCRs were grouped using DBSCAN, and TCRdist sequence similarity was added for clustering within HLA-allele-positive subsets. Repertoires with fewer than 30,000 or more than 120,000 public chains were left out of co-occurrence clustering, as were several repertoires with anomalous nucleotide sharing. The table was pulled from immuneACCESS by TCRdb, which kept in-frame rearrangements only. Such tables lose some clones; where checked, under half of the loss comes from unresolved V genes, and the rest has no known cause. For V, J and clone size, that table is used; D and trimming come from the DNA. The table for this sample lists 150,000 to 200,000 clones; 70% to 85% of them were counted only once. In total, the top ten clones hold 5% to 7% of the sample.

The cohort comprised 670 or so healthy bone marrow donors. At the time of sampling, every cohort member was nominally healthy, though immune exposures that went unrecorded were likely present. The donor was CMV seropositive and was included in the group of 250 to 300 seropositive cohort members. A peripheral blood sample was collected from each donor, and TCR beta sequencing was performed on peripheral blood mononuclear cells. The Qiagen DNeasy Blood Extraction Kit was used to extract genomic DNA from the blood cell samples. The germline V gene specifies SGHNT as CDR1 and YENEEA as CDR2. Taken from cysteine to phenylalanine, the CDR3 has 18 residues. Just the 54-base CDR3 DNA is kept, in frame starting at base 1. V has 5 bases trimmed and J has 2 bases trimmed; junction bases matching no gene number 11.

Sequencing input: PBMCs. This clonotype was sampled from a man in his fifties or sixties in good health and CMV-seropositive. Recombination joined TRBV11-3 with TRBJ2-6; TRBD1 fits 8 bases in the junction. Here the CDR3 is given as CASSPRGQYSAGANVLTF. The bases read TGTGCCAGCAGCCCCAGGGGGCAATATAGCGCTGGGGCCAACGTCCTGACTTTC.